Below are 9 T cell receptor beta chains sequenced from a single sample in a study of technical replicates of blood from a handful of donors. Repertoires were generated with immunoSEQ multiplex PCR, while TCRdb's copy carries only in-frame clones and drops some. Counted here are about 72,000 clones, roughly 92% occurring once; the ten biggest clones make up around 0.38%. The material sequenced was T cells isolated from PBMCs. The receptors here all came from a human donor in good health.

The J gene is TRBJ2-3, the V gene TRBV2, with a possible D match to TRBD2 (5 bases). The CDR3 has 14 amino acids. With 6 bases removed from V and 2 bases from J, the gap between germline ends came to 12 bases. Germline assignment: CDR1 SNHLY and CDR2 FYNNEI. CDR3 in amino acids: CASRPRDYTDTQYF. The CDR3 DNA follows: TGTGCCAGCAGACCCCGTGACTACACAGATACGCAGTATTTT.

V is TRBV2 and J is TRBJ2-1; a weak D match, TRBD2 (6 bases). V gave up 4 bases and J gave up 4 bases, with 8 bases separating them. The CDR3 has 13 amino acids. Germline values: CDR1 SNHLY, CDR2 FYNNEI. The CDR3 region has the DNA TGTGCCAGCAGTGCACTAGCTTACAATGAGCAGTTCTTC. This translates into CASSALAYNEQFF.

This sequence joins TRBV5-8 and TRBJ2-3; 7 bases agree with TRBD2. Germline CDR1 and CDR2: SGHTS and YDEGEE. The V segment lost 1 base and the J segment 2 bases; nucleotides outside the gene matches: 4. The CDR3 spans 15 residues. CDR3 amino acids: CASSLSSGPTDTQYF. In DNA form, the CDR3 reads TGTGCCAGCAGCTTGAGTAGCGGGCCCACAGATACGCAGTATTTT.

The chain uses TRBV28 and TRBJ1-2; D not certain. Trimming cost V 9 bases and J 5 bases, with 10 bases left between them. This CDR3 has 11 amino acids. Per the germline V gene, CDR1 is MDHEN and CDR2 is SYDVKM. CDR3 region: CASRTGYGYTF. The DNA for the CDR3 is TGTGCCAGTCGGACTGGATATGGCTACACCTTC.

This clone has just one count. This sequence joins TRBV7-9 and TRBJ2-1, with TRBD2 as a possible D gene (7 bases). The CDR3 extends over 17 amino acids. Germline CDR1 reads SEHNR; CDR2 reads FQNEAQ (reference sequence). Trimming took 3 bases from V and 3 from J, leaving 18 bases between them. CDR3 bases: TGTGCCAGCAGCTTCCTGCGGGGAGGGGGGCTCTACAATGAGCAGTTCTTC. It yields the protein CASSFLRGGGLYNEQFF.

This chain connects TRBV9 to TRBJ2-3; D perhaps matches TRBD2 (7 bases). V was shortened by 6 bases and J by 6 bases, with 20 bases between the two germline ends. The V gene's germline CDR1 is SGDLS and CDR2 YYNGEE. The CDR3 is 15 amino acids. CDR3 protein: CASIRVGGPLDTQYF. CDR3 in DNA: TGTGCCAGCATCCGTGTCGGGGGGCCCTTGGATACGCAGTATTTT.

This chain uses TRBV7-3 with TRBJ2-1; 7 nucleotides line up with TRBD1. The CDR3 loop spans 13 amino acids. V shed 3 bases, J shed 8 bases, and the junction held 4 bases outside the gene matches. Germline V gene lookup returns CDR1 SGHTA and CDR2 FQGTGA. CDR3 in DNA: TGTGCCAGCAGCTTCACAGGGGACCATGAGCAGTTCTTC. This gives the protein CASSFTGDHEQFF.

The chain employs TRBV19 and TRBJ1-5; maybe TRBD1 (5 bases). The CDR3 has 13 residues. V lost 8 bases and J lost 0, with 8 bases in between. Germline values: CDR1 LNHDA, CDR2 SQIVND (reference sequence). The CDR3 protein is CASDSHSNQPQHF. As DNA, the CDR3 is TGTGCCAGTGACAGTCATAGCAATCAGCCCCAGCATTTT.

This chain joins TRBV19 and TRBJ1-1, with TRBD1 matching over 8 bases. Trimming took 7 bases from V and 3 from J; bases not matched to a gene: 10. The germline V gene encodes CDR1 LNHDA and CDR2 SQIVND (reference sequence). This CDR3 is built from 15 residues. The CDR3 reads CASTPRDRSHTEAFF. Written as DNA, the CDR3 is TGTGCCAGTACCCCCCGGGACAGGAGCCACACTGAAGCTTTCTTT. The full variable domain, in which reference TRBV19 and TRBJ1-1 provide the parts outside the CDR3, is DGGITQSPKYLFRKEGQNVTLSCEQNLNHDAMYWYRQDPGQGLRLIYYSQIVNDFQKGDIAEGYSVSREKKESFPLTVTSAQKNPTAFYLCASTPRDRSHTEAFFGQGTRLTVV.